This T cell receptor (beta chain) was sequenced for a study of cytotoxic CD8 clonotypes in ibrutinib-treated CLL. Assay: immunoSEQ multiplex PCR; the TCRdb copy retains only in-frame clones and omits some. The sample holds 35,000 or so clones, approximately 70% seen once. The CDR3 has 15 amino acids. CDR1 is MDHEN, CDR2 SYDVKM, per germline. V shed 1 base, J shed 6 bases, and the junction held 5 bases outside the gene matches. The sequence came from a human donor with chronic lymphocytic leukemia. V is TRBV28 and J is TRBJ1-5; 8 bases are shared with TRBD1. Sample: PBMCs, taken before ibrutinib treatment. The CDR3 bases are TGTGCCAGCAGTTTATCCGGACAGGGTCGTCAGCCCCAGCATTTT. Translating it yields CASSLSGQGRQPQHF.